This T cell receptor beta chain was sequenced for a study of cytomegalovirus exposure and HLA in healthy donors. PCR primers comprised 60 Vbeta and 13 Jbeta primers. TCRdb's table, derived via immunoSEQ multiplex PCR, lists solely in-frame clones and lacks some. The table includes about 96,000 clones, around four fifths detected once. CDR1 is MDHEN and CDR2 is SYDVKM in the germline V gene. The CDR3 is 14 residues long. With 2 bases clipped from V and 4 bases from J, the junction kept 4 bases outside the gene matches. Sequenced input: PBMCs. The origin of this receptor is a man aged 45 to 65 in good health and CMV-seropositive. The chain has TRBV28 and TRBJ1-1; 7 nucleotides agree with TRBD1. In nucleotides, the CDR3 is TGTGCCAGCAGTTTAAAGGCAGGGGGCACTGAAGCTTTCTTT. Translation gives CASSLKAGGTEAFF.